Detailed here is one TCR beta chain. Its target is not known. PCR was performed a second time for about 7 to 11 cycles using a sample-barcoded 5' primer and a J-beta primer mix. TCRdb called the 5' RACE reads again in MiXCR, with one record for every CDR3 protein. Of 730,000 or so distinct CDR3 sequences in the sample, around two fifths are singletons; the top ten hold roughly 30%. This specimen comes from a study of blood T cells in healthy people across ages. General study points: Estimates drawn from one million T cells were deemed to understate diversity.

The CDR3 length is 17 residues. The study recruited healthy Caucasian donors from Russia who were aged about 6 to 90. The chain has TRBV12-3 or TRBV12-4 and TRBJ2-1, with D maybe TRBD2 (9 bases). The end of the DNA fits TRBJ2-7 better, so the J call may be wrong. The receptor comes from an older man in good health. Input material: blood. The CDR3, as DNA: TGTGCCAGCAACAGGGGGGGAATAGCGGGAGTCTACAATGAGCAGTACTTC. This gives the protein CASNRGGIAGVYNEQYF.